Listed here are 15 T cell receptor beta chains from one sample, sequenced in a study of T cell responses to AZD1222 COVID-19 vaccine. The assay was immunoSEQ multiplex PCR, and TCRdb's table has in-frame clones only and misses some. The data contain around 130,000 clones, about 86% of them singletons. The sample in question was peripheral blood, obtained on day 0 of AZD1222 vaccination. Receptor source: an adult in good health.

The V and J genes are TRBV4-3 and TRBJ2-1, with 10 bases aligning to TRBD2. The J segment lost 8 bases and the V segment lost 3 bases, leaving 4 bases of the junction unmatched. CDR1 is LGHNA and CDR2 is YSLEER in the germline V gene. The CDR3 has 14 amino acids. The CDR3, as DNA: TGCGCCAGCAGCCAGAGCGGGGGGGCAGATGAGCAGTTCTTC. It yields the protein CASSQSGGADEQFF.

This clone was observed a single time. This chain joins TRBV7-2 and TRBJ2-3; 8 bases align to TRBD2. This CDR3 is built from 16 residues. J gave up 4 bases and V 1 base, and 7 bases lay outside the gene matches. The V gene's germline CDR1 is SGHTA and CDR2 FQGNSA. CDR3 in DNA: TGTGCCAGCAGCTTAGTTCCCCTCGGGAGGGCAGATACGCAGTATTTT. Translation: CASSLVPLGRADTQYF.

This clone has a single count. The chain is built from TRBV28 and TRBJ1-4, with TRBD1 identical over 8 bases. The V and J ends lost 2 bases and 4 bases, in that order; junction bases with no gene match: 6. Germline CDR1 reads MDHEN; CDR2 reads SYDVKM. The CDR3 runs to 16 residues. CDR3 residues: CASSLPRDRYNEKLFF. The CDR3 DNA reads TGTGCCAGCAGTTTACCTCGGGACAGGTATAATGAAAAACTGTTTTTT. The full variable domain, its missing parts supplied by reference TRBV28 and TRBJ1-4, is DVKVTQSSRYLVKRTGEKVFLECVQDMDHENMFWYRQDPGLGLRLIYFSYDVKMKEKGDIPEGYSVSREKKERFSLILESASTNQTSMYLCASSLPRDRYNEKLFFGSGTQLSVL.

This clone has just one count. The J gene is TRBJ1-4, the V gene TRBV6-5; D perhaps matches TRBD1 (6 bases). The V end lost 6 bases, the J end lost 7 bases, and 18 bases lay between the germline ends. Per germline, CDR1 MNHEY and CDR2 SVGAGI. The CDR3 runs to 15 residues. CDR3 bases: TGTGCCAGCAGATTTTGGGGGGCGGGGAGTGAAAAACTGTTTTTT. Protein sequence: CASRFWGAGSEKLFF.

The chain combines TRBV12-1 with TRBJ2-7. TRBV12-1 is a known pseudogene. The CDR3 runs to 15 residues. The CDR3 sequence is CASSTWTLRAYEQYF. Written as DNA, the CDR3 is TGTGCCAGCAGCACATGGACATTGAGGGCCTACGAGCAGTACTTC.

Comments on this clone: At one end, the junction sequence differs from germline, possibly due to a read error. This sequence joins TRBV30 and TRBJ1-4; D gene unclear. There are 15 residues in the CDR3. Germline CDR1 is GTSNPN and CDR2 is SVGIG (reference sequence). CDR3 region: CAWSAEAGTHEKLFF. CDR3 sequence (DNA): TGTGCCTGGAGTGCAGAGGCAGGAACTCATGAAAAACTGTTTTTT.

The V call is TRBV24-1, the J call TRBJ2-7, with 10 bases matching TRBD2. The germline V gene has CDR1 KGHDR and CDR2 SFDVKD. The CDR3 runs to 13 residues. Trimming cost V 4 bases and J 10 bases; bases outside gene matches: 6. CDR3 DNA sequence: TGTGCCACCAGTGAACGGACTAGCGGCGCCCAGTACTTC. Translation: CATSERTSGAQYF.

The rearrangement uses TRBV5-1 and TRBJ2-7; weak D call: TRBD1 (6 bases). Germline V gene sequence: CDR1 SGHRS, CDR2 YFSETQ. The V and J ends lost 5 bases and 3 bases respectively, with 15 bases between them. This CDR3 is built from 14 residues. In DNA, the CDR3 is TGCGCCAGCAGATTGACAGGTTGGGTCTACGAGCAGTACTTC. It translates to CASRLTGWVYEQYF.

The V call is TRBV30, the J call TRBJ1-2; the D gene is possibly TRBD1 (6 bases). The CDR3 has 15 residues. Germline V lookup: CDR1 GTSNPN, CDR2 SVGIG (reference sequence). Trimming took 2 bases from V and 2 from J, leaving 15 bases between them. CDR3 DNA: TGTGCCTGGAGTATCGCTGGGGGGGCGAACTATGGCTACACCTTC. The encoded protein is CAWSIAGGANYGYTF.

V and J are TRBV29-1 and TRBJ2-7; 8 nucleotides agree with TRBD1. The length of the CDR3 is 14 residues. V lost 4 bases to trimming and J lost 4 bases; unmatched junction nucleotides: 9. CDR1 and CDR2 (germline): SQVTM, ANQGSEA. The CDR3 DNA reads TGCAGCGTTGGTCGGGACAGGCCCTTTTACGAGCAGTACTTC. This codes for CSVGRDRPFYEQYF.

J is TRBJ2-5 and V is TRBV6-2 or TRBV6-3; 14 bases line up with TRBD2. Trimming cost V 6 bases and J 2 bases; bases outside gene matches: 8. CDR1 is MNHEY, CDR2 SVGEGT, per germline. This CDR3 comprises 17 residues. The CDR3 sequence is CASSQTSGGGLQETQYF. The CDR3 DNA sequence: TGTGCCAGCAGCCAGACTAGCGGGGGGGGATTGCAAGAGACCCAGTACTTC.

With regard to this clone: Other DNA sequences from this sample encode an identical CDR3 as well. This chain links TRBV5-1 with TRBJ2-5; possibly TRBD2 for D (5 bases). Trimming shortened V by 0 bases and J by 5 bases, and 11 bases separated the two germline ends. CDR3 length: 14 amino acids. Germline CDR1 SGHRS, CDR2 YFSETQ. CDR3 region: CASSLAGGQETQYF. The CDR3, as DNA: TGCGCCAGCAGCTTGGCCGGCGGGCAGGAGACCCAGTACTTC.

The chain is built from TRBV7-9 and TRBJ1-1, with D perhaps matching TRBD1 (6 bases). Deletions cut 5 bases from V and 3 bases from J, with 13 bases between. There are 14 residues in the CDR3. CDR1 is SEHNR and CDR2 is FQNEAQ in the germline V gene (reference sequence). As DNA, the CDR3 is TGTGCCAGCAGCCTAGTTGGGGGGCACACTGAAGCTTTCTTT. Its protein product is CASSLVGGHTEAFF.

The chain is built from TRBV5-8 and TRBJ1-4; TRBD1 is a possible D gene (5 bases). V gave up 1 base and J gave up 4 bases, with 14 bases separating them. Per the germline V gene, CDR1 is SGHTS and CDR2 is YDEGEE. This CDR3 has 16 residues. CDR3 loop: CASSLSAGLNNEKLFF. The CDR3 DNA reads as TGTGCCAGCAGCTTGTCCGCGGGACTGAATAATGAAAAACTGTTTTTT.

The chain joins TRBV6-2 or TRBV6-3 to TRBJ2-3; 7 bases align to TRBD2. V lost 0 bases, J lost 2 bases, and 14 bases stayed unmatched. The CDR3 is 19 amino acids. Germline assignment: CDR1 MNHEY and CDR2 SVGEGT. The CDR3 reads CASSYSSSGRITNTDTQYF. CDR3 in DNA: TGTGCCAGCAGTTACTCGTCTAGCGGACGGATAACAAACACAGATACGCAGTATTTT.